This TCR beta chain came from a study of T cell clones after liver transplantation. Produced via immunoSEQ multiplex PCR; TCRdb's table is partial and in-frame only. In the table there are about 25,000 clones, approximately 71% of which are singletons. In regard to this clone: What it binds is unknown.

Notes on the study in general: Post-transplant, graft-donor-reactive CD4 TCRbeta sequences in blood dropped significantly in most of the 8 subjects.

Germline-derived CDR1 and CDR2 are SEHNR and FQNEAQ (reference sequence). This CDR3 contains 12 residues. V was cut by 3 bases and J by 7 bases, with 10 bases left in between. This clonotype was sampled from a human donor who received a liver transplant. This sample comprised CD4+ T cells from blood, obtained before liver transplant. V and J are TRBV7-9 and TRBJ2-7, with a weak D call TRBD2 (7 bases). This chain's CDR3 is CASSFGRGEQYV. In DNA, the CDR3 is TGTGCCAGCAGCTTTGGGAGGGGGGAGCAGTACGTC.